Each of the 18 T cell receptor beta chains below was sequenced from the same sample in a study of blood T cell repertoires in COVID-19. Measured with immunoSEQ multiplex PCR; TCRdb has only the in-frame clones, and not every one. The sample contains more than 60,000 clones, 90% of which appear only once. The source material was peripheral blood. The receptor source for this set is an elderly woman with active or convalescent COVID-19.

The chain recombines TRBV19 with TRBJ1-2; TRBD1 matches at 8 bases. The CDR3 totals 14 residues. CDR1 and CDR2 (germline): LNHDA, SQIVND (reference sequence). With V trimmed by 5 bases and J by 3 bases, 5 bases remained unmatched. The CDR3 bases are TGTGCCAGTAGTCCGTTGGACAGGGACTATGGCTACACCTTC. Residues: CASSPLDRDYGYTF. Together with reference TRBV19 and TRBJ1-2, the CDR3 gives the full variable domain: DGGITQSPKYLFRKEGQNVTLSCEQNLNHDAMYWYRQDPGQGLRLIYYSQIVNDFQKGDIAEGYSVSREKKESFPLTVTSAQKNPTAFYLCASSPLDRDYGYTFGSGTRLTVV.

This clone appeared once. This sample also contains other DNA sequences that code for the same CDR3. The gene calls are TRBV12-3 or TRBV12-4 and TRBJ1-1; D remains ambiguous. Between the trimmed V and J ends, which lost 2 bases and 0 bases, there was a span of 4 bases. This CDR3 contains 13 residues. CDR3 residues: CASSLTVNTEAFF. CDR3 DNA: TGTGCCAGCAGTTTAACTGTGAACACTGAAGCTTTCTTT.

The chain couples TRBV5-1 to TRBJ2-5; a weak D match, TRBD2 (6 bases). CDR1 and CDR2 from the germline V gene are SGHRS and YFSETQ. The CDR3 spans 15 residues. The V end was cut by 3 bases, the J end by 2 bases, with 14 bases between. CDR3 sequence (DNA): TGCGCCAGCAGCTGGGGACTGAACGAACAAGAGACCCAGTACTTC. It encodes CASSWGLNEQETQYF.

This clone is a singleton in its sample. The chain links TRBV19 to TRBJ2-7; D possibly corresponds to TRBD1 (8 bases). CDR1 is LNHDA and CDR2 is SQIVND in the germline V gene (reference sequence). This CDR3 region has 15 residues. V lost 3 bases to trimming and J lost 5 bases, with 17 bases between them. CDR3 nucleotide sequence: TGTGCCAGTAGTATCCGGACAGGGAGGGTTGACGAGCAGTACTTC. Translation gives CASSIRTGRVDEQYF.

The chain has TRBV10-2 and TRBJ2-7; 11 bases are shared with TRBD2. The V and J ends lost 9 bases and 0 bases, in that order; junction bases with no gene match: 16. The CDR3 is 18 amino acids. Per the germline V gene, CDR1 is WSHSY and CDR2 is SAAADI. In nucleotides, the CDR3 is TGCGCCAGGCACCATCGTCGACTAGCGGGACCCCCCTCCTACGAGCAGTACTTC. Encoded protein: CARHHRRLAGPPSYEQYF.

CDR3 residues: CASSSGGPGANVLTF. DNA for the CDR3: TGTGCCAGCAGCTCTGGTGGGCCTGGGGCCAACGTCCTGACTTTC. The chain links TRBV7-6 to TRBJ2-6; no definite D call. This CDR3 contains 15 residues. Germline CDR1 SGHVS, CDR2 FNYEAQ. V lost 4 bases and J 2 bases, leaving 9 bases between the germline ends.

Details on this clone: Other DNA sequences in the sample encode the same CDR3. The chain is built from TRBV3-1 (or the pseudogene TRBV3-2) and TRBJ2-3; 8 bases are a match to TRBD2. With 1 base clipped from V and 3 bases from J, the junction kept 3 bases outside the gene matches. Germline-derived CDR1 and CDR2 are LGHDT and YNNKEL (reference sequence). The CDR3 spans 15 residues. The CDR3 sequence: CASSQGGGGTDTQYF. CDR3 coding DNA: TGTGCCAGCAGCCAAGGTGGCGGGGGGACAGATACGCAGTATTTT.

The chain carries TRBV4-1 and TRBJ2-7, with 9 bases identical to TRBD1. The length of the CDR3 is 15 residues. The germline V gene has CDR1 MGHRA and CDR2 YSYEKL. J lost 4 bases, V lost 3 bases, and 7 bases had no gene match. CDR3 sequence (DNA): TGCGCCAGCAGCCATTTGACAGGGGGTGAGTACGAGCAGTACTTC. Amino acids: CASSHLTGGEYEQYF.

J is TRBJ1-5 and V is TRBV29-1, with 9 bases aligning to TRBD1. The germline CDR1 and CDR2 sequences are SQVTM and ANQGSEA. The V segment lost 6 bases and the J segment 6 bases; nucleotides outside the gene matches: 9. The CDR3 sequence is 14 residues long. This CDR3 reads CSVSRDRDGQPQHF. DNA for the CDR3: TGCAGCGTGTCCCGGGACAGGGACGGTCAGCCCCAGCATTTT.

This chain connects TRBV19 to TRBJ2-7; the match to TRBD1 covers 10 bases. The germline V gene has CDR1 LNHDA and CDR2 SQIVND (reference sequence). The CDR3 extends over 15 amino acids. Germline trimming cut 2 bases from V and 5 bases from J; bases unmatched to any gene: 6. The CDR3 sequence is CASSISGQGVHEQYF. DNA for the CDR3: TGTGCCAGTAGTATATCAGGACAGGGGGTCCACGAGCAGTACTTC.

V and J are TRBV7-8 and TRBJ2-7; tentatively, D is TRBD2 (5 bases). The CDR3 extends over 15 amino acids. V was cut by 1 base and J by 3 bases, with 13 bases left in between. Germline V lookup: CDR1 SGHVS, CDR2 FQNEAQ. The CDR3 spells CASSLDGAAGYEQYF. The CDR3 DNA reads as TGTGCCAGCAGCTTAGACGGAGCGGCAGGCTACGAGCAGTACTTC.

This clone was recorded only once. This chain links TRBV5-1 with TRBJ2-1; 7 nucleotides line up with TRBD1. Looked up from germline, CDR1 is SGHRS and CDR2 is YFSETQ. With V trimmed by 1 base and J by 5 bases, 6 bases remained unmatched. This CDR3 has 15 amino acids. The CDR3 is CASSLLGQSHNEQFF. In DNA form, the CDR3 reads TGCGCCAGCAGCTTGTTGGGACAGTCCCACAATGAGCAGTTCTTC.

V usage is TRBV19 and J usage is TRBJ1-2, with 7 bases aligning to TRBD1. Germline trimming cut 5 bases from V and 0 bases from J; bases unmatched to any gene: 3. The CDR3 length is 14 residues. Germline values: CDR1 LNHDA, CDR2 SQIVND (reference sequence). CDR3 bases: TGTGCCAGTAGTCGGGACAGAGCTAACTATGGCTACACCTTC. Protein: CASSRDRANYGYTF.

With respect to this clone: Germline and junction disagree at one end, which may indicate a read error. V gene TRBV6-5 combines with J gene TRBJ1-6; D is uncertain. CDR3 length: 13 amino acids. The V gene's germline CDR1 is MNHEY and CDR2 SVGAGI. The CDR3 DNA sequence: TGTGCTAGCACCCGGTTACATAATTCACCCCTCCACTTT. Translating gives CASTRLHNSPLHF.

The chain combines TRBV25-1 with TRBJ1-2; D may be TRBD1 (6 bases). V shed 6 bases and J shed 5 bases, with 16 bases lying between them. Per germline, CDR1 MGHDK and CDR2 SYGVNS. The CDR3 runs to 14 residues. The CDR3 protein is CASSGQSHSYGYTF. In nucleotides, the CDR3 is TGTGCCAGCAGCGGACAGTCCCACAGTTATGGCTACACCTTC.

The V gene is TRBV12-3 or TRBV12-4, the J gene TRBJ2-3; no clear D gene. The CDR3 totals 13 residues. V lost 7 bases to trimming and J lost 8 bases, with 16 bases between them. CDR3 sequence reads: CASTTAPLTTQYF. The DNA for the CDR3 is TGTGCCAGCACAACCGCCCCCCTAACTACGCAGTATTTT.

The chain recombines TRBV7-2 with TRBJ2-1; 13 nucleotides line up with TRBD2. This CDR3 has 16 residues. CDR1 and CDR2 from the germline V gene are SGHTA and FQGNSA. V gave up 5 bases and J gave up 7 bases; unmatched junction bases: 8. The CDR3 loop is CASSHGLAGAQNEQFF. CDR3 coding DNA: TGTGCCAGCAGCCACGGACTAGCGGGGGCTCAAAATGAGCAGTTCTTC. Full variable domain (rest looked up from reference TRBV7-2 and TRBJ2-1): GAGVSQSPSNKVTEKGKDVELRCDPISGHTALYWYRQSLGQGLEFLIYFQGNSAPDKSGLPSDRFSAERTGGSVSTLTIQRTQQEDSAVYLCASSHGLAGAQNEQFFGPGTRLTVL.

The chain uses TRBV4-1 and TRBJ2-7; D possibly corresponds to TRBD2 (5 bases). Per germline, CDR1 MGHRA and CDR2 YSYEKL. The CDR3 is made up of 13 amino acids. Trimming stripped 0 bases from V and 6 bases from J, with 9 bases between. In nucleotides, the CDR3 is TGCGCCAGCAGCCAAGATGGCGGGTTCGAGCAGTACTTC. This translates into CASSQDGGFEQYF.